The clone carrying this T cell receptor beta chain was recorded at least ten times. Its antigen is unidentified. Per germline, CDR1 SGHVS and CDR2 FNYEAQ. V was clipped by 2 bases and J by 5 bases, with 12 bases between them. There are 14 residues in the CDR3. The sample comes from a study of T cells after yellow fever vaccination. Study details: SMART-Seq v4 Ultra Low Input prepared the low-cell-number fractions. Broader study findings: A weaker but faster secondary response was observed, peaking on day 5 versus 15. Highly abundant clonotypes carried over from the bulk population could end up in FACS-sorted repertoires as contaminants. A large majority of primary-vaccination clones showed up again after the booster (about 97% CD4, roughly 91% CD8).

TCRdb re-called the 5' RACE reads through MiXCR, storing one row per CDR3 protein. The sample has 250,000 or so distinct CDR3 sequences; approximately 3.6% are singletons. The source of this sequence is a man younger than 35 who received the YFV17D yellow fever vaccine. Sequences were derived from PBMCs, sampled 15 days after the yellow fever booster vaccination. The chain has TRBV7-6 and TRBJ2-5; D unclear. The CDR3 DNA sequence: TGTGCCAGCAGCTTATGGCAGGCGCGGGAGACCCAGTACTTC. This sequence encodes CASSLWQARETQYF.